These 30 T cell receptor beta chains were sequenced from one sample in a study of long-term antiretroviral therapy in people with HIV. The authors ran the immunoSEQ assay, v3.0, at survey level. Sequenced by immunoSEQ multiplex PCR; TCRdb stores in-frame clones only, minus some. This repertoire shows over 15,000 clones, around 76% found once; its top ten account for under 7.5%. Sequencing was performed on unsorted PBMCs, taken 2.2 years after starting antiretroviral therapy. These TCRs come from a man aged 50-59 years with HIV.

The chain recombines TRBV7-9 with TRBJ2-1; weak D call: TRBD2 (5 bases). The V end lost 5 bases, the J end lost 3 bases, and 14 bases lay between the germline ends. This CDR3 region has 15 residues. Germline V CDR1 and CDR2: SEHNR, FQNEAQ (reference sequence). The CDR3, as DNA: TGTGCCAGCAGCCCCCCCGGGGTGGGCTACAATGAGCAGTTCTTC. It yields the protein CASSPPGVGYNEQFF.

The V and J genes are TRBV27 and TRBJ1-5; D uncertain. The V end lost 8 bases, the J end lost 3 bases, and 17 bases lay between the germline ends. Germline lookup yields CDR1 MNHEY and CDR2 SMNVEV (reference sequence). There are 15 residues in the CDR3. The CDR3 spells CASLVSAGINQPQHF. The CDR3 coding sequence is TGTGCCAGCCTCGTTAGTGCGGGGATCAATCAGCCCCAGCATTTT.

This chain uses TRBV5-4 with TRBJ2-3; 7 nucleotides match TRBD2. The CDR3 contains 15 residues. Germline CDR1 and CDR2: SGHNT and YYREEE (reference sequence). The J segment lost 6 bases and the V segment lost 0 bases, leaving 7 bases of the junction unmatched. CDR3 nucleotides: TGTGCCAGCAGCTTGGTTGGGGGAGGGGACGATACGCAGTATTTT. Translated, it gives CASSLVGGGDDTQYF.

CDR3 protein: CASSLGAGVNYGYTF. CDR3 DNA: TGTGCCAGCAGCTTAGGGGCTGGGGTTAACTATGGCTACACCTTC. This chain uses TRBV7-9 with TRBJ1-2, with unresolved D. This CDR3 has 15 amino acids. Germline assignment: CDR1 SEHNR and CDR2 FQNEAQ (reference sequence). Trimming took 1 base from V and 1 from J, leaving 10 bases between them.

The genes are TRBV15 and TRBJ2-2; 15 positions match TRBD2. The V and J ends lost 4 bases and 5 bases, in that order; junction bases with no gene match: 8. CDR1 is LNHNV and CDR2 is YYDKDF in the germline V gene (reference sequence). The CDR3 is 18 residues long. The CDR3 region has the DNA TGTGCCACCAGCAAAGGACTAGCGGGAGGGCCGGAAACCGGGGAGCTGTTTTTT. It encodes CATSKGLAGGPETGELFF.

This chain links TRBV5-1 with TRBJ1-4, with 10 bases aligning to TRBD1. Unmatched junction bases numbered 11, after V lost 6 bases and J lost 0 bases. The CDR3 extends over 18 amino acids. CDR1 is SGHRS and CDR2 is YFSETQ in the germline V gene. The CDR3 sequence: CASTTGGQGPATNEKLFF. CDR3 nucleotides: TGCGCCAGCACCACTGGGGGACAGGGGCCTGCAACTAATGAAAAACTGTTTTTT.

V is TRBV7-9 and J is TRBJ2-7; no firm D call. V was shortened by 5 bases and J by 0 bases, with 8 bases between the two germline ends. Germline CDR1 is SEHNR and CDR2 is FQNEAQ (reference sequence). The CDR3 loop spans 13 amino acids. CDR3 region: CASSPVSSYEQYF. CDR3 DNA sequence: TGTGCCAGCAGCCCCGTGAGCTCCTACGAGCAGTACTTC. Complete variable domain (other parts from reference TRBV7-9 and TRBJ2-7): DTGVSQNPRHKITKRGQNVTFRCDPISEHNRLYWYRQTLGQGPEFLTYFQNEAQLEKSRLLSDRFSAERPKGSFSTLEIQRTEQGDSAMYLCASSPVSSYEQYFGPGTRLTVT.

This clone was seen a few times. The chain is built from TRBV7-9 and TRBJ1-5; 10 nucleotides line up with TRBD1. Trimming took 3 bases from V and 2 from J; bases not matched to a gene: 4. Germline CDR1 and CDR2: SEHNR and FQNEAQ (reference sequence). This CDR3 region has 16 residues. The CDR3 region is CASSFSGTGGNQPQHF. CDR3 bases: TGTGCCAGCAGCTTTAGCGGGACAGGGGGCAATCAGCCCCAGCATTTT.

This clone was counted between two and nine times. V gene TRBV2 combines with J gene TRBJ1-5, with D perhaps matching TRBD1 (6 bases). Germline V gene lookup returns CDR1 SNHLY and CDR2 FYNNEI. There are 14 residues in the CDR3. Deletions cut 6 bases from V and 5 bases from J, with 14 bases between. CDR3 residues: CASSAGGGDQPQHF. The CDR3 nucleotides read TGTGCCAGCAGCGCCGGAGGGGGGGATCAGCCCCAGCATTTT.

The rearrangement uses TRBV5-6 and TRBJ2-3; D possibly corresponds to TRBD1 (5 bases). This CDR3 region has 14 residues. Per the germline V gene, CDR1 is SGHDT and CDR2 is YYEEEE. The V gene lost 4 bases and the J gene lost 3 bases, with 12 bases spanning the gap. CDR3 amino acids: CASSRGPRTDTQYF. CDR3 nucleotides: TGTGCCAGCAGCAGGGGTCCCCGGACAGATACGCAGTATTTT. Together with reference TRBV5-6 and TRBJ2-3, the CDR3 gives the full variable domain: DAGVTQSPTHLIKTRGQQVTLRCSPKSGHDTVSWYQQALGQGPQFIFQYYEEEERQRGNFPDRFSGHQFPNYSSELNVNALLLGDSALYLCASSRGPRTDTQYFGPGTRLTVL.

V usage is TRBV2 and J usage is TRBJ2-5, with D maybe TRBD1 (6 bases). CDR1 is SNHLY, CDR2 FYNNEI, per germline. The CDR3 runs to 16 residues. Trimming took 4 bases from V and 0 from J, leaving 15 bases between them. This CDR3 is CASSVGGIPYQETQYF. The CDR3 nucleotides are TGTGCCAGCAGTGTAGGGGGTATCCCGTACCAAGAGACCCAGTACTTC.

The gene calls are TRBV2 and TRBJ2-3; D is uncertain. CDR1 and CDR2 (germline): SNHLY, FYNNEI. The CDR3 runs 16 residues. Trimming took 7 bases from V and 1 from J, leaving 18 bases between them. The DNA for the CDR3 is TGTGCCAGCACTCCTCGGGCAGCCAGACGCACAGATACGCAGTATTTT. Its translation is CASTPRAARRTDTQYF.

The chain recombines TRBV19 with TRBJ1-5; 8 nucleotides agree with TRBD1. Germline CDR1 LNHDA, CDR2 SQIVND (reference sequence). After removal of 4 bases from V and 10 bases from J, the junction contained 12 bases not matched to a gene. The CDR3 contains 15 residues. The CDR3 region is CASSTTGTGPIPQHF. The CDR3 DNA follows: TGTGCCAGTAGTACTACGGGGACAGGCCCGATCCCCCAGCATTTT.

The rearrangement joins TRBV28 to TRBJ1-2; 10 bases line up with TRBD1. CDR1 is MDHEN and CDR2 is SYDVKM in the germline V gene. V lost 10 bases to trimming and J lost 6 bases; unmatched junction nucleotides: 8. The CDR3 covers 13 residues. The CDR3 region has the DNA TGTGCCACCATAGACAGGGGGCGAAATGGCTACACCTTC. Translated: CATIDRGRNGYTF.

In DNA, the CDR3 is TGTGCCAGTAGTATAGCGGCAAGCTCCTACAATGAGCAGTTCTTC. Protein sequence: CASSIAASSYNEQFF. This chain joins TRBV19 and TRBJ2-1, with D unclear. CDR3 length equals 15 residues. Germline CDR1 and CDR2: LNHDA and SQIVND (reference sequence). V lost 1 base to trimming and J lost 0 bases, with 7 bases between them.

The chain links TRBV7-2 to TRBJ2-2, with a possible D match to TRBD1 (7 bases). Per germline, CDR1 SGHTA and CDR2 FQGNSA. The CDR3 is 16 amino acids. V was clipped by 5 bases and J by 4 bases, with 17 bases between them. The CDR3 DNA sequence: TGTGCCAGCAGCGACCGCGGGACAGATATCACCGGGGAGCTGTTTTTT. This gives the protein CASSDRGTDITGELFF.

The J gene is TRBJ2-1, the V gene TRBV5-1; D possibly matches TRBD1 or TRBD2 (5 bases each). The CDR3 totals 13 residues. Trimming removed 4 bases at V and 6 bases at J, with 11 bases between. The germline V gene has CDR1 SGHRS and CDR2 YFSETQ. CDR3 sequence reads: CASSAGTGNEQFF. The CDR3 DNA is TGCGCCAGCAGCGCCGGGACGGGCAATGAGCAGTTCTTC.

This chain joins TRBV4-1 and TRBJ2-7, with 7 bases matching TRBD1. Per the germline V gene, CDR1 is MGHRA and CDR2 is YSYEKL. The CDR3 extends over 17 amino acids. Trimming removed 4 bases from V and 1 base from J; junction bases left unmatched: 13. CDR3 region: CASSLQRGTAKSYEQYF. The CDR3 nucleotides are TGCGCCAGCAGCCTCCAACGAGGGACAGCCAAATCCTACGAGCAGTACTTC.

J is TRBJ2-1 and V is TRBV5-4; 7 bases map to TRBD2. The CDR3 sequence is 16 residues long. The trim removed 4 bases at V and 0 bases at J, leaving 7 bases unmatched. Germline V gives CDR1 SGHNT, CDR2 YYREEE (reference sequence). CDR3 loop: CASSATSDPSYNEQFF. CDR3 bases: TGTGCCAGCAGCGCAACTAGCGACCCCTCCTACAATGAGCAGTTCTTC.

The genes are TRBV7-9 and TRBJ2-6; D is unresolved. The CDR3 consists of 15 residues. Between the trimmed V and J ends, which lost 4 bases and 0 bases, there was a span of 7 bases. Germline-derived CDR1 and CDR2 are SEHNR and FQNEAQ (reference sequence). CDR3 loop: CASSSGLSGANVLTF. The CDR3 DNA follows: TGTGCCAGCAGCTCCGGGCTCTCTGGGGCCAACGTCCTGACTTTC.

The chain couples TRBV9 to TRBJ2-7; unclear D gene. There are 15 residues in the CDR3. CDR1 SGDLS and CDR2 YYNGEE come from the germline V gene. The ends were cut back, 4 bases at V and 5 bases at J, with 19 bases in the middle. This CDR3 is CASSPHTRPSHEQYF. DNA for the CDR3: TGTGCCAGCAGCCCTCACACCCGCCCTTCACACGAGCAGTACTTC.

The chain joins TRBV5-1 to TRBJ2-2; 12 bases line up with TRBD1. This CDR3 contains 15 residues. The V and J ends lost 4 bases and 4 bases, in that order; junction bases with no gene match: 2. Germline values: CDR1 SGHRS, CDR2 YFSETQ. The CDR3 here is CASSEGQGATGELFF. CDR3 nucleotides: TGCGCCAGCAGCGAGGGACAGGGGGCCACCGGGGAGCTGTTTTTT.

The V gene is TRBV7-9, the J gene TRBJ2-4; 10 bases are shared with TRBD2. CDR3 length: 18 residues. Germline V gene sequence: CDR1 SEHNR, CDR2 FQNEAQ (reference sequence). Losses at the gene ends were 3 bases for V and 4 bases for J; bases not matched to a gene: 12. The CDR3 region is CASSLERSSGRTKNIQYF. The CDR3 nucleotides read TGTGCCAGCAGCTTGGAGAGATCTAGCGGGAGAACAAAAAACATTCAGTACTTC.

The V call is TRBV29-1, the J call TRBJ2-3; D is perhaps TRBD1 or TRBD2 (5 bases each). Trimming pared 3 bases from V and 4 bases from J, leaving 8 bases between. The CDR3 covers 12 residues. Germline lookup yields CDR1 SQVTM and CDR2 ANQGSEA. The CDR3, as DNA: TGCAGCGTTGACGAGGGGTCAGATACGCAGTATTTT. Translating gives CSVDEGSDTQYF.

The J gene is TRBJ2-7, the V gene TRBV5-6; 10 bases align to TRBD2. The germline V gene has CDR1 SGHDT and CDR2 YYEEEE. J lost 2 bases, V lost 3 bases, and 8 bases had no gene match. The CDR3 is 16 amino acids. The CDR3 DNA is TGTGCCAGCAGCTGGGGTAGTAGCGGGGGGCCCTACGAGCAGTACTTC. Its translation: CASSWGSSGGPYEQYF.

The chain has TRBV27 and TRBJ2-7, with 7 nucleotides matching TRBD1. The CDR3 consists of 15 residues. The J segment lost 4 bases and the V segment lost 5 bases, leaving 11 bases of the junction unmatched. CDR1 MNHEY and CDR2 SMNVEV come from the germline V gene (reference sequence). CDR3 amino acids: CASSPQGRGLYEQYF. The CDR3 region has the DNA TGTGCCAGCAGTCCCCAAGGTAGGGGGCTATACGAGCAGTACTTC.

The chain combines TRBV5-5 with TRBJ2-1, with D possibly being TRBD2 (5 bases). CDR3 length: 16 residues. Germline CDR1 and CDR2: SGHKS and YYEKEE (reference sequence). Trimming removed 1 base from V and 11 bases from J, with 22 bases in between. The CDR3 spells CASSLWANALGLKQFF. CDR3 DNA: TGTGCCAGCAGCTTGTGGGCCAATGCACTAGGGTTAAAGCAGTTCTTC.

The rearrangement links TRBV6-5 to TRBJ1-5; no firm D call. This CDR3 spans 15 amino acids. The germline V and J ends were trimmed by 2 bases and 0 bases, with 8 bases remaining between them. Per the germline V gene, CDR1 is MNHEY and CDR2 is SVGAGI. CDR3 sequence: CASSYASGSNQPQHF. CDR3 sequence (DNA): TGTGCCAGCAGTTACGCCTCGGGTAGCAATCAGCCCCAGCATTTT.

V gene TRBV7-9 combines with J gene TRBJ2-1; the D is unclear. The V end lost 1 base, the J end lost 0 bases, and 10 bases lay between the germline ends. The CDR3 is 16 amino acids. Germline V CDR1 and CDR2: SEHNR, FQNEAQ (reference sequence). The CDR3 protein is CASSLGRVSSYNEQFF. CDR3 DNA: TGTGCCAGCAGCTTAGGACGGGTGAGCTCCTACAATGAGCAGTTCTTC.

A single count supports this clone. The chain couples TRBV14 to TRBJ2-6, with 9 bases aligning to TRBD1. The CDR3 extends over 17 amino acids. V dropped 4 bases and J dropped 0; count of bases not matched to a gene: 4. CDR1 is SGHDN, CDR2 FVKESK, per germline. DNA for the CDR3: TGTGCCAGCAGCCTCGGACAGGGGCGCTCTGGGGCCAACGTCCTGACTTTC. The encoded protein is CASSLGQGRSGANVLTF.